This T cell receptor beta chain was captured in a study of blood T cell repertoires in COVID-19. About the research overall: From the United States, Italy and Spain came samples of acute and convalescent COVID-19.

V lost 2 bases to trimming and J lost 2 bases; unmatched junction nucleotides: 3. The CDR3 consists of 15 residues. Germline lookup yields CDR1 MNHEY and CDR2 SVGAGI. The sample holds one count of this clone. Using immunoSEQ multiplex PCR, the repertoire was profiled, and TCRdb retains in-frame clones only, with some absent. The profile shows about 50,000 clones, about four fifths of them singletons. The clonotype comes from an older woman with acute or convalescent COVID-19. The sequenced sample consisted of peripheral blood. The rearrangement joins TRBV6-5 to TRBJ1-5, with 7 bases aligning to TRBD1. The CDR3, as DNA: TGTGCCAGCAGTTACCACAGGGGCCGCAATCAGCCCCAGCATTTT. Protein: CASSYHRGRNQPQHF.